The 14 T cell receptor beta chains listed next were all sequenced from one sample in a study of CD8+ T cells in alopecia areata. In each case, RNA was isolated and then reverse transcribed into cDNA as the sequencing template. Produced via immunoSEQ multiplex PCR; TCRdb's table is partial and in-frame only. The sample carries tens of thousands of clones, 96% recorded once. The material was CD8+ T cells sorted from blood, obtained at week 0. These TCRs come from a human donor with alopecia areata.

J is TRBJ1-5 and V is TRBV7-2, with D maybe TRBD1 (5 bases). V was clipped by 3 bases and J by 7 bases, with 16 bases between them. Germline V gene lookup returns CDR1 SGHTA and CDR2 FQGNSA. The CDR3 runs to 15 residues. DNA of the CDR3: TGTGCCAGCAGCTTCGGGCGCCGAAGGGACCAGCCCCAGCATTTT. Translation gives CASSFGRRRDQPQHF.

The CDR3 nucleotides are TGTGCCAGTAGCGCCGGACAGGGACTCTACGAGCAGTACTTC. Protein product: CASSAGQGLYEQYF. The chain joins TRBV19 to TRBJ2-7; 8 nucleotides line up with TRBD1. Germline CDR1 is LNHDA and CDR2 is SQIVND (reference sequence). The CDR3 has 14 residues. Trimming removed 6 bases from V and 3 bases from J; junction bases left unmatched: 7.

The V call is TRBV7-9, the J call TRBJ2-7; TRBD1 or TRBD2 may be the D gene (5 bases each). Trimming removed 5 bases at V and 2 bases at J, with 13 bases between. Germline CDR1 SEHNR, CDR2 FQNEAQ (reference sequence). CDR3 length: 14 residues. CDR3 nucleotide sequence: TGTGCCAGCAGCCACACCGGGGCCGCCTACGAGCAGTACTTC. Its protein is CASSHTGAAYEQYF.

In DNA form, the CDR3 reads TGCGCCAGCAGCTCCTCTGGATTCGATAATTCACCCCTCCACTTT. It translates to CASSSSGFDNSPLHF. The chain employs TRBV4-3 and TRBJ1-6; D unresolved. CDR1 and CDR2 from the germline V gene are LGHNA and YSLEER. This CDR3 is 15 amino acids long. V lost 5 bases to trimming and J lost 5 bases, with 13 bases between them.

The J gene is TRBJ2-5, the V gene TRBV7-9; TRBD2 matches at 11 bases. The CDR3 length is 18 residues. Germline CDR1 is SEHNR and CDR2 is FQNEAQ (reference sequence). V lost 4 bases to trimming and J lost 4 bases; unmatched junction nucleotides: 14. CDR3 DNA sequence: TGTGCCAGCAGCTCCCCTGGGGTAGCGGGGGGGCCACGAGAGACCCAGTACTTC. It is translated as CASSSPGVAGGPRETQYF.

V is TRBV5-6 and J is TRBJ1-5; 8 bases align to TRBD1. Germline CDR1 and CDR2: SGHDT and YYEEEE. The length of the CDR3 is 14 residues. J gave up 2 bases and V 4 bases, and 2 bases lay outside the gene matches. In DNA form, the CDR3 reads TGTGCCAGCAGCCCGGACAGGGGCAATCAGCCCCAGCATTTT. It specifies CASSPDRGNQPQHF. The complete variable domain, with remaining parts taken from reference TRBV5-6 and TRBJ1-5, reads DAGVTQSPTHLIKTRGQQVTLRCSPKSGHDTVSWYQQALGQGPQFIFQYYEEEERQRGNFPDRFSGHQFPNYSSELNVNALLLGDSALYLCASSPDRGNQPQHFGDGTRLSIL.

This sequence joins TRBV4-1 and TRBJ2-1; D remains unclear. Per the germline V gene, CDR1 is MGHRA and CDR2 is YSYEKL. This CDR3 is built from 15 residues. V was clipped by 4 bases and J by 1 base, with 11 bases between them. The CDR3 DNA reads TGCGCCAGCAGCCGGACGGAATCATCCTACAATGAGCAGTTCTTC. Amino acid sequence: CASSRTESSYNEQFF.

The chain has TRBV5-1 and TRBJ2-1, with D possibly TRBD2 on 7 matching bases. The CDR3 spans 16 residues. Germline lookup yields CDR1 SGHRS and CDR2 YFSETQ. Trimming took 7 bases from V and 7 from J, leaving 24 bases between them. DNA of the CDR3: TGCGCCAGCCGAGACCTTTGGGCGGGGGCGTATAATGAGCAGTTCTTC. Its protein product is CASRDLWAGAYNEQFF.

The rearrangement links TRBV29-1 to TRBJ2-2, with D perhaps matching TRBD1 or TRBD2 (5 bases each). This CDR3 has 14 amino acids. Germline V gene data show CDR1 as SQVTM and CDR2 as ANQGSEA. Trimming left V 2 bases short and J 7 bases short, with 14 bases between. CDR3 region: CSVETGGGSGELFF. DNA of the CDR3: TGCAGCGTTGAAACAGGCGGAGGAAGCGGGGAGCTGTTTTTT.

DNA for the CDR3: TGTGCCAGCAGCTATAAGGTTTGGAACACCGGGGAGCTGTTTTTT. Its protein is CASSYKVWNTGELFF. V gene TRBV5-6 combines with J gene TRBJ2-2, with D uncertain. The V end was cut by 3 bases, the J end by 1 base, with 10 bases between. Germline CDR1 SGHDT, CDR2 YYEEEE. This CDR3 spans 15 amino acids.

The chain couples TRBV5-1 to TRBJ1-5, with D unresolved. V was clipped by 5 bases and J by 0 bases, with 12 bases between them. Germline CDR1 and CDR2: SGHRS and YFSETQ. This CDR3 is built from 15 residues. CDR3 loop: CASSVEGASNQPQHF. The CDR3 DNA reads as TGCGCCAGCAGTGTCGAGGGCGCTAGCAATCAGCCCCAGCATTTT.

The rearrangement joins TRBV29-1 to TRBJ1-1, with 8 bases matching TRBD1. Germline CDR1 SQVTM, CDR2 ANQGSEA. The CDR3 length is 12 residues. V was clipped by 7 bases and J by 6 bases; unmatched bases: 7. CDR3 DNA: TGCAGCGCCATACAGGGGGTCCCTGAAGCTTTCTTT. This encodes CSAIQGVPEAFF.

This clone was seen only a few times. V is TRBV6-1 and J is TRBJ2-1; 12 positions match TRBD2. Germline lookup yields CDR1 MNHNS and CDR2 SASEGT. Germline trimming cut 3 bases from V and 4 bases from J; bases unmatched to any gene: 7. This CDR3 contains 17 residues. The DNA of the CDR3 is TGTGCCAGCAGTGATCCCCGGACTAGCGGGACATACAATGAGCAGTTCTTC. Translated: CASSDPRTSGTYNEQFF.

As concerns this clone: No DNA is shown, since the ends of the CDR3 on it are uncertain; the CDR3 is the one TCRdb lists. The CDR3: CASSFGPGANTGELLF. This chain joins TRBV7-8 and TRBJ2-2; no DNA check was done on the table's D call, TRBD1. The CDR3 is made up of 16 amino acids, end residues included. The germline V gene has CDR1 SGHVS and CDR2 FQNEAQ.